This T cell receptor beta chain was sequenced in a study of cytomegalovirus exposure and HLA in healthy donors. Regarding this clone: The antigen is not known.

Whole-study findings and limits: It was only CMV serostatus that was available as immune exposure information. In a later analysis, donors in an Asian-associated ancestry cluster reportedly had fewer N-insertions in productive TCRs than the cohort mean. Likely technical artifact: a cluster of highly shared sequence variants. Altogether, 160 or so TCR beta chains were recorded as cytomegalovirus-associated.

V was trimmed by 1 base and J by 4 bases, leaving 6 bases between them. Germline V gene lookup returns CDR1 SGDLS and CDR2 YYNGEE. The CDR3 consists of 13 residues. The PCR had 60 Vbeta and 13 Jbeta primers. TCRdb's table, derived via immunoSEQ multiplex PCR, lists solely in-frame clones and lacks some. The sample shows fewer than 200,000 clones, about 83% of them seen only once. The receptor comes from a man aged 40-55 years in good health and CMV-seropositive. Material: PBMCs. V gene TRBV9 combines with J gene TRBJ2-1; D is unresolved. The CDR3 protein is CASSVTGYNEQFF. CDR3 coding DNA: TGTGCCAGCAGCGTAACCGGGTACAATGAGCAGTTCTTC.